The sequence of this T cell receptor (beta chain) was determined in a study of beta chain features in type 1 diabetes. Background on the study: Taken together, all samples contributed 107,917,701 examined sorted cells.

This clone showed up just a few times. Antigen unknown. Study-level results: Across all four CD4+ subsets, people with type 1 diabetes showed modestly shorter TCRB CDR3s. Insertions were fewer and deletions more numerous at VDJ junctions in type 1 diabetes patients.

Trimming pared 4 bases from V and 3 bases from J, leaving 10 bases between. Germline assignment: CDR1 SGHNT and CDR2 YYREEE (reference sequence). This CDR3 is 13 amino acids long. Expressed TCRB transcripts were sequenced because the isolated RNA had all been reverse transcribed beforehand. TCRdb's table, derived via immunoSEQ multiplex PCR, lists solely in-frame clones and lacks some. The sample has roughly 260,000 clones; 20% are singletons. The clonotype comes from a woman aged 40 to 50 with type 1 diabetes. V usage is TRBV5-4 and J usage is TRBJ2-5; D might be TRBD1 (6 bases). The sequenced sample consisted of naive CD4+ T cells from blood. DNA for the CDR3: TGTGCCAGCAGCCTTTGGACAGAAGAGACCCAGTACTTC. It translates to CASSLWTEETQYF.